This TCR beta chain was profiled in a study of HIV-infected patients and healthy controls. Findings of the study overall: Healthy controls carried many MAIT alpha-chain CDR3s, while HIV+ repertoires had few.

The V gene's germline CDR1 is MRHNA and CDR2 SNTAGT. Trimming at V came to 4 bases and at J to 3 bases, leaving 5 bases not matched to a gene. The CDR3 length is 15 residues. In this sample, this clonotype turned up many times. Its antigen remains unidentified. cDNA was made from 500 ng RNA using alpha and beta constant primers. Using multiplexing indices, alpha and beta chain libraries were generated apart by chain-specific third strand synthesis. MiXCR, run by TCRdb on the 5' RACE reads, gives a single entry per CDR3 protein. The repertoire holds tens of thousands of distinct CDR3 sequences, with approximately 9% as singletons. The repertoire came from unfractionated whole blood and reflected all unsorted peripheral T cells.

This clonotype was sampled from an adult in good health. Sequenced: blood. The V call is TRBV6-4, the J call TRBJ2-1, with 8 bases matching TRBD2. CDR3: CASSGISGDYNEQFF. CDR3 DNA sequence: TGTGCCAGCAGTGGGATTAGCGGGGACTACAATGAGCAGTTCTTC.